The 21 T cell receptor beta chains given below trace back to one sample, sequenced in a study of shared T cell receptors in the human thymus. Only in-frame clones appear in the TCRdb table, and some are missing; sequencing was by immunoSEQ multiplex PCR. The sample holds roughly 660,000 clones; approximately 90% are singletons and the top ten take 0.0095% to 0.011%. This same sample was also part of a study on human thymus T cells.

Specimen: thymocytes. These receptors were collected from a boy less than two years old with a congenital heart defect.

V usage is TRBV28 and J usage is TRBJ2-7; 12 nucleotides match TRBD1. Germline CDR1 is MDHEN and CDR2 is SYDVKM. Trimming removed 5 bases from V and 9 bases from J; junction bases left unmatched: 11. The CDR3 runs 15 residues. This CDR3 is CASSLRGDRGRGQYF. Here the CDR3 DNA reads TGTGCCAGCAGTCTCCGCGGGGACAGGGGGCGGGGGCAGTACTTC.

J is TRBJ2-1 and V is TRBV18, with 15 positions matching TRBD2. The germline CDR1 and CDR2 sequences are KGHSH and LQKENI. This CDR3 spans 17 amino acids. J was trimmed by 3 bases and V by 3 bases; bases with no gene match: 3. DNA of the CDR3: TGTGCCAGCTCACCCGGGACTAGCGGGAGGAACTACAATGAGCAGTTCTTC. It specifies CASSPGTSGRNYNEQFF. The whole variable domain, filled in from reference TRBV18 and TRBJ2-1, reads NAGVMQNPRHLVRRRGQEARLRCSPMKGHSHVYWYRQLPEEGLKFMVYLQKENIIDESGMPKERFSAEFPKEGPSILRIQQVVRGDSAAYFCASSPGTSGRNYNEQFFGPGTRLTVL.

The chain joins TRBV5-8 to TRBJ2-7; D is perhaps TRBD2 (5 bases). V dropped 1 base and J dropped 4 bases, with 6 bases sitting between them. The germline gives CDR1 SGHTS, CDR2 YDEGEE. The CDR3 consists of 12 residues. This chain's CDR3 is CASSLLAYEQYF. In DNA, the CDR3 is TGTGCCAGCAGCTTGTTAGCGTACGAGCAGTACTTC.

This rearrangement joins TRBV7-9 to TRBJ2-5; D is perhaps TRBD2 (7 bases). Between the trimmed V and J ends, which lost 5 bases and 0 bases, there was a span of 13 bases. The CDR3 has 15 residues. Per the germline V gene, CDR1 is SEHNR and CDR2 is FQNEAQ (reference sequence). The CDR3 sequence: CASSPRGGHQETQYF. CDR3 sequence (DNA): TGTGCCAGCAGCCCAAGGGGGGGACACCAAGAGACCCAGTACTTC.

This chain uses TRBV27 with TRBJ2-1; D gene unclear. The V end lost 2 bases, the J end lost 5 bases, and 7 bases lay between the germline ends. Germline V gene lookup returns CDR1 MNHEY and CDR2 SMNVEV (reference sequence). This CDR3 has 13 amino acids. CDR3 region: CASSLKGDNEQFF. The CDR3 DNA reads as TGTGCCAGCAGTTTAAAAGGAGACAATGAGCAGTTCTTC.

The chain recombines TRBV11-2 with TRBJ2-1, with 11 bases that match TRBD2. The germline V gene encodes CDR1 SGHAT and CDR2 FQNNGV. CDR3 size: 19 residues. Losses at the gene ends were 4 bases for V and 7 bases for J; bases not matched to a gene: 18. The CDR3 spells CASSWGAVTSGRLRNEQFF. The CDR3 nucleotides read TGTGCCAGCAGCTGGGGGGCGGTTACTAGCGGGAGACTACGGAATGAGCAGTTCTTC.

The chain's CDR3 is CASSPPEGLLTSGNTIYF. The CDR3 DNA reads as TGTGCCAGCAGCCCTCCCGAGGGACTCTTGACATCTGGAAACACCATATATTTT. The genes are TRBV7-8 and TRBJ1-3; perhaps TRBD1 as D (5 bases). Trimming pared 5 bases from V and 1 base from J, leaving 21 bases between. Per the germline V gene, CDR1 is SGHVS and CDR2 is FQNEAQ. The CDR3 spans 18 residues.

This clone was seen once. The V gene is TRBV4-3, the J gene TRBJ2-7, with a possible D match to TRBD2 (6 bases). This CDR3 comprises 14 residues. CDR1 LGHNA and CDR2 YSLEER come from the germline V gene. The ends were cut back, 2 bases at V and 3 bases at J, with 11 bases in the middle. The CDR3, as DNA: TGCGCCAGCAGCCAATCCGGGAGAATCTACGAGCAGTACTTC. Its protein is CASSQSGRIYEQYF.

The chain is built from TRBV12-1 and TRBJ2-1; the tabulated D call, TRBD2, remains unverified against the DNA. TRBV12-1 counts as a pseudogene. This CDR3 is 17 amino acids long. The CDR3 DNA sequence: TGTGCCAGCAGCCTAGGACTAGCGGGAGAGCTTGGTCATGAGCAGTTCTTC. It yields the protein CASSLGLAGELGHEQFF.

This chain joins TRBV15 and TRBJ2-3, with 9 bases aligning to TRBD2. CDR1 and CDR2 (germline): LNHNV, YYDKDF (reference sequence). V dropped 0 bases and J dropped 6; count of bases not matched to a gene: 13. There are 18 residues in the CDR3. The CDR3 region is CATSRDFVGASGMDTQYF. The CDR3 region has the DNA TGTGCCACCAGCAGAGATTTCGTAGGGGCTAGCGGGATGGATACGCAGTATTTT.

This clone appeared once. CDR3 in amino acids: CASSLRLAGVHEQYF. As DNA, the CDR3 is TGTGCCAGCAGCCTCCGACTAGCGGGAGTCCACGAGCAGTACTTC. The chain couples TRBV13 to TRBJ2-7; 12 positions match TRBD2. The CDR3 loop spans 15 amino acids. V lost 5 bases and J lost 5; bases outside the gene matches: 7. Per the germline V gene, CDR1 is PRHDT and CDR2 is FYEKMQ (reference sequence).

The chain recombines TRBV6-4 with TRBJ2-1, with D maybe TRBD2 (5 bases). The V gene lost 5 bases and the J gene lost 6 bases, with 11 bases spanning the gap. CDR3 length: 13 residues. CDR1 is MRHNA and CDR2 is SNTAGT in the germline V gene. The DNA of the CDR3 is TGTGCCAGCAGTCCCGGGAAGGCCAATGAGCAGTTCTTC. Translation gives CASSPGKANEQFF.

CDR3 nucleotides: TGCGCCAGCAGCTTGGGGGACAGCTACACAGATACGCAGTATTTT. Translating gives CASSLGDSYTDTQYF. J is TRBJ2-3 and V is TRBV5-1; 7 bases line up with TRBD1. Per germline, CDR1 SGHRS and CDR2 YFSETQ. V dropped 0 bases and J dropped 2; count of bases not matched to a gene: 3. The CDR3 consists of 15 residues.

The CDR3 DNA reads TGTGCCAGCAGTTTATGGCAGGAGGGCTCCAAGACCCAGTACTTC. As protein: CASSLWQEGSKTQYF. V usage is TRBV28 and J usage is TRBJ2-5; weak D call: TRBD2 (6 bases). CDR1 and CDR2 (germline): MDHEN, SYDVKM. With 0 bases removed from V and 6 bases from J, the gap between germline ends came to 14 bases. The CDR3 consists of 15 residues. Full variable domain (rest looked up from reference TRBV28 and TRBJ2-5): DVKVTQSSRYLVKRTGEKVFLECVQDMDHENMFWYRQDPGLGLRLIYFSYDVKMKEKGDIPEGYSVSREKKERFSLILESASTNQTSMYLCASSLWQEGSKTQYFGPGTRLLVL.

This chain uses TRBV27 with TRBJ1-5, with a tentative D call TRBD1 (6 bases). This CDR3 has 17 residues. The V gene lost 0 bases and the J gene lost 4 bases, with 16 bases spanning the gap. CDR1 and CDR2 (germline): MNHEY, SMNVEV (reference sequence). The CDR3 coding sequence is TGTGCCAGCAGTTTATCGAGCGGGGGCGAGGCGAATCAGCCCCAGCATTTT. Translation: CASSLSSGGEANQPQHF.

The CDR3 region is CASSMRGLPGSGVSYNEQFF. The CDR3 nucleotides are TGTGCCAGCAGCATGAGAGGACTACCCGGGAGTGGTGTTTCCTACAATGAGCAGTTCTTC. This sequence joins TRBV9 and TRBJ2-1; D possibly corresponds to TRBD2 (6 bases). Trimming removed 4 bases at V and 1 base at J, with 27 bases between. CDR3 length: 20 amino acids. Germline V CDR1 and CDR2: SGDLS, YYNGEE.

For this clone: One junction end disagrees with the germline gene, perhaps due to a read error. The J gene is TRBJ2-7, the V gene TRBV18, with TRBD2 matching over 7 bases. CDR3 length: 13 residues. Germline CDR1 KGHSH, CDR2 LQKENI. This CDR3 reads CASSPNSGTKVRF. Here the CDR3 DNA reads TGTGCCAGCTCACCAAACTCTGGGACTAAGGTTAGGTTC.

The V call is TRBV6-1, the J call TRBJ2-1, with 12 positions matching TRBD2. The CDR3 is made up of 16 amino acids. Germline V gene sequence: CDR1 MNHNS, CDR2 SASEGT. The V segment lost 2 bases and the J segment 1 base; nucleotides outside the gene matches: 0. CDR3 loop: CASSETSGRSYNEQFF. The CDR3 DNA is TGTGCCAGCAGTGAAACTAGCGGGAGGTCCTACAATGAGCAGTTCTTC.

The chain carries TRBV30 and TRBJ1-5; D not resolved. V lost 0 bases and J lost 4, with 16 bases in between. The germline gives CDR1 GTSNPN, CDR2 SVGIG (reference sequence). There are 16 residues in the CDR3. The CDR3 here is CAWSVATRDLNQPQHF. The CDR3 DNA follows: TGTGCCTGGAGTGTGGCCACGCGGGATCTAAATCAGCCCCAGCATTTT.

The chain has TRBV15 and TRBJ2-6; the D gene is possibly TRBD1 (5 bases). Trimming stripped 0 bases from V and 0 bases from J, with 12 bases between. Germline CDR1 reads LNHNV; CDR2 reads YYDKDF (reference sequence). The CDR3 contains 18 residues. In DNA, the CDR3 is TGTGCCACCAGCAGAGATCCAGGGATTAGCTCTGGGGCCAACGTCCTGACTTTC. The encoded protein is CATSRDPGISSGANVLTF.

The chain combines TRBV12-5 with TRBJ2-1; 9 nucleotides agree with TRBD2. CDR3 size: 19 residues. Germline V gene data show CDR1 as LGHNT and CDR2 as FRNRAP. V shed 1 base and J 0 bases; nucleotides not matched to a gene: 10. CDR3 nucleotides: TGTGCTAGTGGTTTGGCTACGGGGACTAGCAATGTCTCCTACAATGAGCAGTTCTTC. Amino acids: CASGLATGTSNVSYNEQFF. Drawing the rest from reference TRBV12-5 and TRBJ2-1, the complete variable domain is DARVTQTPRHKVTEMGQEVTMRCQPILGHNTVFWYRQTMMQGLELLAYFRNRAPLDDSGMPKDRFSAEMPDATLATLKIQPSEPRDSAVYFCASGLATGTSNVSYNEQFFGPGTRLTVL.